Only a few counts were recorded for the clone carrying this T cell receptor (beta chain). Its antigen is still unknown. The sample belongs to a study of regulatory T cells in long-lasting Graves disease. According to the study, TCR beta libraries were built with iRepertoire HTBI primers and CDR3-region Arm-PCR. TCRdb reanalysed the multiplex PCR reads using MiXCR and keeps one entry per CDR3 protein. Of 250,000 to 300,000 distinct CDR3 sequences in the sample, about 17% were seen once. Time point meaning: newly diagnosed GD, antithyroid drugs for less than 3 months. Researchers made the TCR library from RNA that was extracted from PBMCs. Notes on the study in general: The study found persistent patients shared more public clonotypes (roughly 2,800) than new patients (over 850).

This CDR3 region has 16 residues. Germline CDR1 LNHDA, CDR2 SQIVND (reference sequence). Trimming shortened V by 5 bases and J by 2 bases, and 19 bases separated the two germline ends. These data were also filed under a second study, of T cells in Graves' hyperthyroidism and ophthalmopathy. That report notes: Graves' hyperthyroidism is called stable when ophthalmopathy does not progress within 18 months.

The sample in question was peripheral blood mononuclear cells (PBMCs), obtained at new diagnosis, from a patient treated with antithyroid drugs. This clonotype was sampled from a woman aged 30 to 39 with Graves disease. The rearrangement uses TRBV19 and TRBJ2-7; possibly TRBD2 for D (5 bases). The CDR3 DNA sequence: TGTGCCAGTAGTCTCACGGGATCTAGCTTCCCCTACGAGCAGTACTTC. Its protein is CASSLTGSSFPYEQYF.